This T cell receptor (beta chain) was sequenced in a study of T cells after posttransplantation cyclophosphamide. Sequenced by immunoSEQ multiplex PCR; TCRdb stores in-frame clones only, minus some. The sample carries some 27,000 clones, around 86% recorded once. There are a few counts of this clone. Its specificity is not known. Study outcomes and limitations: Donor-recipient repertoire similarity was low at 1-2 months, rising over year one.

The receptor was isolated from a man aged 45-65 years. Sequences were obtained from PBMCs.

The CDR3, as DNA: TGTGCCAGCAGTGAACCCCTCAGGGAGCGGGAGGGCCCCGATACGCAGTATTTT. It encodes CASSEPLREREGPDTQYF. This chain joins TRBV2 and TRBJ2-3, with 10 bases that match TRBD2. Unmatched junction bases numbered 14, after V lost 2 bases and J lost 6 bases. The CDR3 has 18 amino acids. CDR1 is SNHLY and CDR2 is FYNNEI in the germline V gene.